This is a list of T cell receptor beta chains from one sample in a study of OX40 agonist ivuxolimab in advanced cancers. The repertoire was sequenced with immunoSEQ multiplex PCR; TCRdb's copy has only in-frame clones and lacks some. This table has roughly 19,000 clones, about 65% appearing once. The material was CD4+ or CD8+ T cells sorted from blood, obtained in a trial of the OX40 agonist ivuxolimab. These receptors were obtained from an adult with an advanced solid tumor such as melanoma, head and neck, liver or kidney cancer. CDR3s include the opening cysteine and the closing phenylalanine or tryptophan. The order of the fields is clone size, J gene, D gene, V gene, CDR3 protein, CDR3 DNA. A D gene is named only where the DNA matches it firmly. Only some rows state a clone size, as once, few, many or a class for expanded clones.

NA	TRBJ2-3	NA	TRBV7-8	CASSAWSRDYTDTQYF	TGTGCCAGCAGCGCGTGGTCTCGCGACTACACAGATACGCAGTATTTT
medium-sized	TRBJ2-7	TRBD2	TRBV7-8	CASSLELASGGWEQYF	TGTGCCAGCAGCTTAGAACTTGCTAGCGGGGGATGGGAGCAGTACTTC
once	TRBJ1-2	NA	TRBV5-6	CASSLVQNYGYTF	TGTGCCAGCAGCTTGGTACAGAACTATGGCTACACCTTC
once	TRBJ1-1	NA	TRBV29-1	CSGGPVAEAFF	TGCAGCGGGGGGCCTGTTGCTGAAGCTTTCTTT
once	TRBJ2-7	NA	TRBV5-1	CASSHPPSYEQYF	TGCGCCAGCAGCCACCCCCCCTCTTACGAGCAGTACTTC
NA	TRBJ2-7	TRBD1	TRBV29-1	CSVEGQGAYEQYF	TGCAGCGTTGAGGGACAGGGAGCCTACGAGCAGTACTTC
NA	TRBJ2-7	TRBD1	TRBV28	CASETTRQGIAYEQYF	TGTGCCAGCGAAACGACAAGACAGGGAATCGCCTACGAGCAGTACTTC
NA	TRBJ2-7	TRBD2	TRBV7-9	CASSSAIAGQYEQYF	TGTGCCAGCAGCTCGGCCATAGCGGGGCAGTACGAGCAGTACTTC
NA	TRBJ1-5	NA	TRBV7-9	CASSGPDFHNQPQHF	TGTGCCAGCAGCGGACCGGACTTTCACAATCAGCCCCAGCATTTT
NA	TRBJ1-1	NA	TRBV7-8	CASSATGTPNTEAFF	TGTGCCAGCAGCGCCACAGGTACACCGAACACTGAAGCTTTCTTT
NA	TRBJ2-7	NA	TRBV11-3	CASSLGLGAYEQYF	TGTGCCAGCAGCTTAGGACTAGGGGCCTACGAGCAGTACTTC
NA	TRBJ2-7	TRBD1	TRBV7-3	CASSFPGQGAYEQYF	TGTGCCAGCAGCTTCCCGGGACAGGGTGCCTACGAGCAGTACTTC
NA	TRBJ2-3	TRBD1	TRBV28	CASSFLQGTDTQYF	TGTGCCAGCAGTTTCTTACAGGGGACAGATACGCAGTATTTT
NA	TRBJ2-4	NA	TRBV4-1	CASSQVQGGYILAKNIQYF	TGCGCCAGCAGCCAAGTTCAGGGGGGATACATACTAGCCAAAAACATTCAGTACTTC
NA	TRBJ2-5	TRBD2	TRBV5-8	CASRSGATQYF	TGTGCCAGCAGAAGCGGGGCGACCCAGTACTTC
NA	TRBJ2-7	TRBD1	TRBV28	CASIRQGEDEQYF	TGTGCCAGCATACGACAGGGAGAGGACGAGCAGTACTTC
few	TRBJ1-6	TRBD1	TRBV9	CASSVGDSSYNSPLHF	TGTGCCAGCAGCGTAGGGGACAGTTCTTATAATTCACCCCTCCACTTT
NA	TRBJ2-2	NA	TRBV7-9	CASSPADGDTGELFF	TGTGCCAGCAGCCCCGCGGATGGGGACACCGGGGAGCTGTTTTTT
once	TRBJ1-2	TRBD1	TRBV19	CASSYTGGYYGYTF	TGTGCCAGTAGTTATACAGGGGGTTACTATGGCTACACCTTC
NA	TRBJ2-2	TRBD1	TRBV4-1	CASSQGAWTGKTGELFF	TGCGCCAGCAGCCAAGGGGCTTGGACAGGGAAAACCGGGGAGCTGTTTTTT
NA	TRBJ2-3	NA	TRBV30	CAWSEVGPDTQYF	TGTGCCTGGAGTGAGGTTGGGCCAGATACGCAGTATTTT
few	TRBJ2-5	NA	TRBV21-1	CASSTRGGGSETQYF	TGTGCCAGCAGCACCCGAGGGGGGGGATCGGAGACCCAGTACTTC
NA	TRBJ2-6	NA	TRBV7-7	CASSGGVPQSRANVLTF	TGTGCCAGCAGCGGCGGGGTGCCACAAAGTCGGGCCAACGTCCTGACTTTC
NA	TRBJ1-1	TRBD1	TRBV4-2	CASSQDSDRGMNTEAFF	TGTGCCAGCAGCCAAGATTCTGACAGGGGGATGAACACTGAAGCTTTCTTT
NA	TRBJ2-1	TRBD2	TRBV4-1	CASSQMGTSDEQFF	TGCGCCAGCAGCCAGATGGGGACTAGCGACGAGCAGTTCTTC
NA	TRBJ1-1	NA	TRBV19	CASSIGGADTEAFF	TGTGCCAGTAGTATAGGGGGGGCCGACACTGAAGCTTTCTTT
NA	TRBJ2-2	NA	TRBV7-9	CASSLVVGGELFF	TGTGCCAGCAGCTTAGTCGTGGGCGGGGAGCTGTTTTTT
NA	TRBJ2-3	TRBD2	TRBV2	CASSEVGGGPGTQYF	TGTGCCAGCAGTGAAGTGGGCGGGGGGCCCGGGACGCAGTATTTT
NA	TRBJ2-7	NA	TRBV27	CASSSDHYEQYF	TGTGCCAGCAGTTCCGACCACTACGAGCAGTACTTC
NA	TRBJ1-1	TRBD1	TRBV7-9	CASRATGDTEAFF	TGTGCCAGCAGGGCTACAGGGGACACTGAAGCTTTCTTT